This TCR beta chain was retrieved from a study of blood T cell repertoires in COVID-19. Study at large: Sources were T cells, B-cell-depleted T cells, or PBMCs; the material itself was cDNA or gDNA.

Authors' data handling: From reference gene primer amplification, estimates of nucleated cell counts were derived. Data came from immunoSEQ multiplex PCR; TCRdb stores just in-frame clones and leaves some out. That table is the source of V, J and clone size, and D and trimming were worked out from the DNA. The repertoire has some 150,000 clones, around 84% of them found once; the top ten carry around 8.4%. Trimming shortened V by 6 bases and J by 3 bases, and 5 bases separated the two germline ends. This CDR3 comprises 11 residues. The receptor's source is a woman aged 55 to 70 with acute or convalescent COVID-19. This chain connects TRBV12-3 or TRBV12-4 to TRBJ1-1, with D unresolved. The material sequenced was peripheral blood. Here the CDR3 DNA reads TGTGCCAGCAGCTCAGACACTGAAGCTTTCTTT. Amino acid sequence: CASSSDTEAFF.